The 12 T cell receptor beta chains reported below all come from one sample, sequenced in a study of T cell responses to AZD1222 COVID-19 vaccine. Clones were read by immunoSEQ multiplex PCR, and TCRdb kept only the in-frame ones, dropping some. The data contain 150,000 to 200,000 clones, 90% to 95% of them singletons. Sequencing was performed on peripheral blood, taken 28 days after the second AZD1222 dose. These receptors came from an adult who received the AZD1222 COVID-19 vaccine.

The chain carries TRBV7-6 and TRBJ2-5, with unresolved D. Trimming took off 0 bases at V and 5 bases at J, with 13 bases between the two ends. Germline loops: CDR1 SGHVS, CDR2 FNYEAQ. This CDR3 has 15 amino acids. The CDR3 bases are TGTGCCAGCAGCTTAGCAGGGTCCAGCTGGGAGACCCAGTACTTC. Its protein is CASSLAGSSWETQYF.

The chain carries TRBV16 and TRBJ1-2; maybe TRBD1 (5 bases). CDR3 size: 15 residues. The germline V gene encodes CDR1 KGHSY and CDR2 FQNENV. V was trimmed by 0 bases and J by 4 bases, leaving 12 bases between them. DNA for the CDR3: TGTGCCAGCAGCCAATCGGGAGGGGTGCTCTATGGCTACACCTTC. Encoded protein: CASSQSGGVLYGYTF.

The rearrangement uses TRBV19 and TRBJ1-2; 10 bases agree with TRBD1. Germline CDR1 reads LNHDA; CDR2 reads SQIVND (reference sequence). The CDR3 is made up of 15 amino acids. V was pared by 3 bases and J by 10 bases, with 11 bases of the junction left unmatched. Here the CDR3 reads CASSISRTGGNYYTF. The CDR3 DNA is TGTGCCAGTAGTATCTCCAGGACAGGGGGAAATTACTACACCTTC. Full variable domain (remainder filled in from reference TRBV19 and TRBJ1-2): DGGITQSPKYLFRKEGQNVTLSCEQNLNHDAMYWYRQDPGQGLRLIYYSQIVNDFQKGDIAEGYSVSREKKESFPLTVTSAQKNPTAFYLCASSISRTGGNYYTFGSGTRLTVV.

The V gene is TRBV24-1, the J gene TRBJ2-3; D is perhaps TRBD1 (6 bases). V shed 3 bases and J shed 1 base, with 13 bases lying between them. Germline CDR1 reads KGHDR; CDR2 reads SFDVKD. The CDR3 is made up of 16 amino acids. The CDR3 sequence: CATSDVQGDRTDTQYF. As DNA, the CDR3 is TGTGCCACCAGTGATGTACAGGGAGACCGCACAGATACGCAGTATTTT.

The V call is TRBV27, the J call TRBJ2-3; tentatively, D is TRBD2 (6 bases). The germline CDR1 and CDR2 sequences are MNHEY and SMNVEV (reference sequence). This CDR3 has 15 residues. V lost 7 bases, J lost 3 bases, and 17 bases lay in between. Written as DNA, the CDR3 is TGTGCCAGCACTCTCCGGAGGGGTCGGACAGATACGCAGTATTTT. Its protein is CASTLRRGRTDTQYF.

The chain couples TRBV2 to TRBJ1-5; D perhaps matches TRBD1 (6 bases). The V gene lost 9 bases and the J gene lost 5 bases, with 23 bases spanning the gap. Germline V gives CDR1 SNHLY, CDR2 FYNNEI. The CDR3 runs to 16 residues. CDR3 in amino acids: CASRGAPDNLYQPQHF. CDR3 coding DNA: TGTGCCAGTAGGGGGGCGCCCGACAACTTGTATCAGCCCCAGCATTTT.

The rearrangement links TRBV20-1 to TRBJ2-1; TRBD2 matches 8 bases. This CDR3 is built from 15 residues. V trimming: 3 bases; J trimming: 2 bases; junction bases outside the gene matches: 6. The germline CDR1 and CDR2 sequences are DFQATT and SNEGSKA (reference sequence). The CDR3 DNA follows: TGCAGTGCTAGTGGAGCGGGAGTGACCTACAATGAGCAGTTCTTC. Translation: CSASGAGVTYNEQFF.

As for this clone: The same CDR3 can be traced to other DNA sequences in this sample. The V and J genes are TRBV5-1 and TRBJ1-5; D possibly corresponds to TRBD1 (6 bases). The CDR3 is 15 amino acids. Germline values: CDR1 SGHRS, CDR2 YFSETQ. The V gene lost 0 bases and the J gene lost 0 bases, with 7 bases spanning the gap. This chain's CDR3 is CASSLGGGSNQPQHF. DNA for the CDR3: TGCGCCAGCAGCTTGGGAGGGGGTAGCAATCAGCCCCAGCATTTT.

The V and J genes are TRBV28 and TRBJ1-3, with TRBD1 matching over 7 bases. The CDR3 contains 15 residues. Unmatched junction bases numbered 9, after V lost 6 bases and J lost 4 bases. Looked up from germline, CDR1 is MDHEN and CDR2 is SYDVKM. CDR3 loop: CASSPTGAYGNTIYF. The CDR3 DNA sequence: TGTGCCAGCAGCCCAACAGGGGCCTACGGAAACACCATATATTTT.

This chain connects TRBV10-1 to TRBJ2-3; a possible D gene is TRBD1 (5 bases). The ends were cut back, 2 bases at V and 0 bases at J, with 6 bases in the middle. The CDR3 runs 14 residues. The germline V gene encodes CDR1 WNHNN and CDR2 SYGVQD (reference sequence). The CDR3 DNA follows: TGCGCCAGCAGTGAGGCAGGGAGCACAGATACGCAGTATTTT. Encoded protein: CASSEAGSTDTQYF.

This chain uses TRBV6-5 with TRBJ1-2; maybe TRBD1 (5 bases). From germline, CDR1 is MNHEY and CDR2 SVGAGI. Trimming pared 2 bases from V and 4 bases from J, leaving 11 bases between. The CDR3 sequence is 14 residues long. The CDR3 DNA reads as TGTGCCAGCAGTTACGACAGAAGTATCTATGGCTACACCTTC. As protein: CASSYDRSIYGYTF.

This clone was detected only a few times. V gene TRBV19 combines with J gene TRBJ2-4; 13 bases are a match to TRBD2. The CDR3 has 17 amino acids. J was trimmed by 4 bases and V by 1 base; bases with no gene match: 4. CDR1 is LNHDA, CDR2 SQIVND, per germline (reference sequence). CDR3 bases: TGTGCCAGTAGTATAGCTGCGGGACTAGCGGGAAAAAACATTCAGTACTTC. Translating it yields CASSIAAGLAGKNIQYF.